This TCR beta chain came from a study of blood T cells in healthy people across ages (dated by TCRdb to between 2014 and 2016). Regarding the complete study: In model experiments, template switching captured roughly one uniquely barcoded TCR beta cDNA molecule for every two T cells. To track age-related changes in TCR beta repertoire diversity, the study relied on deep sequencing normalized with unique cDNA molecular identifiers. The donors were split into four age groups: young (average around 17 years), middle-aged (about 40), aged (more than 55) and long-lived (roughly 80). To avoid experimental bias, donors of different ages were randomly spread across the sequencing lanes. The study analyzed two additional independent replicas of 1 million unique cDNA reads from the same blood draw for two donors, one aged 18 to 29 and one aged 80 or older.

Donors were about 36 systemically healthy Caucasian individuals from Russia aged roughly 6 to 100 years. About 10 milliliters of peripheral blood were drawn from each donor into EDTA-treated Vacutainer tubes. Ficoll-Paque density-gradient centrifugation was used to isolate PBMCs, with at least 6.5 million per sample. Trizol reagent was used to extract total RNA from PBMCs, with at least 6 micrograms per sample. The percentages of naive CD45RAhigh/CD27high T cells were determined by flow cytometry on a PBMC aliquot from every donor. Sequences MNHEY (CDR1) and SMNVEV (CDR2) are obtained from the germline V gene (reference sequence). Relative to germline, V is 6 bases shorter and J is 0 bases shorter, with 20 bases between their ends. The CDR3 runs 17 amino acids, cysteine and phenylalanine included. Only the CDR3 region is kept as DNA, spanning 51 bases read in frame from base 1. A note on this clonotype: Its specific antigen is unknown. No base quality values were provided; no much bigger clone lies one nucleotide off.

General study outcomes and caveats: Estimates of total diversity based on one million sequenced T cells were regarded as lower bounds and as underestimates. The percentage of naive T cells measured by flow cytometry correlated strongly with observed TCR beta diversity. Because the CMV infection status of the donors was unknown, age-related changes in expanded clonotypes may potentially have been confounded. Since profiling was done on bulk unsorted PBMCs, naive and antigen-experienced compartments could not be conclusively compared. As age increased, observed TCR beta diversity per million T cells dropped in a roughly linear way, and a significant reduction was already evident by age about 40. Compared with the aged group, the long-lived group had more naive CD4+ T cells, fewer expanded clones and increased TCR diversity, suggesting age selection.

Library method: 5' RACE. The listed sequencing device is Illumina HiSeq 2500. A second 7 to 11 cycle PCR used a sample-barcoded 5' primer and a J-beta primer mix. Each TCR beta cDNA molecule received a unique molecular identifier from a template-switch 5' adaptor carrying 12 random nucleotides. At least 3 million CDR3-containing paired-end reads were obtained from each sample. First-strand cDNA was synthesized from all RNA with the Mint cDNA synthesis kit, primed by a TRBC-specific oligonucleotide. Following uracil-DNA glycosylase treatment, a first 18-cycle PCR with universal primers M1SS and BC2_uni_R was performed on all cDNA. Per the original workflow: Each sample was normalized by randomly selecting 1 million high-quality reads, each carrying a distinct molecular identifier. Reads with shared molecular identifiers were discarded instead of being binned into consensus sequences. CDR3 identification, clonotype clustering and error correction used MiTCR with a Q25 quality threshold and the strictest error-elimination algorithm. A nonparametric unseen species model using Euler transformation provided a lower-bound estimate of total TCR beta diversity. TCRdb trimmed public reads at Q25 via fastp, called clones via MiXCR and kept in-frame beta chains. Under each unique CDR3 protein, matching rows form one entry showing the most common genes and DNA. These V and J calls rely on TCRdb rather than the paper's analysis. This sample holds hundreds of thousands of distinct CDR3 sequences; 20% to 25% were observed only once. Jointly, the top ten make up 3% to 4.5% of the sample.

Material for sequencing was blood. The V and J segments used are TRBV27 and TRBJ1-1; TRBD1 is possibly the D segment (6 matching bases). This sequence originates from a man in his sixties or seventies in good health. This receptor has the CDR3 CASRHRSRGPMNTEAFF. The DNA sequence follows: TGTGCCAGCAGACATCGAAGCAGGGGCCCCATGAACACTGAAGCTTTCTTT.